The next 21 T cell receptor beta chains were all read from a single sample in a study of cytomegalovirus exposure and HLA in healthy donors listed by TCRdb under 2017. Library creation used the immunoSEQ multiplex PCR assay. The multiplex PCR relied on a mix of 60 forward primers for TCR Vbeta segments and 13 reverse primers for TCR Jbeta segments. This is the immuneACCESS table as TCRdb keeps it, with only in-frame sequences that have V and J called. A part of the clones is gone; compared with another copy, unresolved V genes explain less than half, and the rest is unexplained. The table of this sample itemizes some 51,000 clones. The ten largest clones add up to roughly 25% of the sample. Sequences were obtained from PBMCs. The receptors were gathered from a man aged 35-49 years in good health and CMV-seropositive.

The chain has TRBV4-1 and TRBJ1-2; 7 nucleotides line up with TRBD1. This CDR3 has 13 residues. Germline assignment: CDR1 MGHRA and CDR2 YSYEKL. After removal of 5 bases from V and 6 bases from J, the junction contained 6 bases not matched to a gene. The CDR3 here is CASSRQGAHGYTF. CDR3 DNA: TGCGCCAGCAGCAGACAGGGCGCCCATGGCTACACCTTC.

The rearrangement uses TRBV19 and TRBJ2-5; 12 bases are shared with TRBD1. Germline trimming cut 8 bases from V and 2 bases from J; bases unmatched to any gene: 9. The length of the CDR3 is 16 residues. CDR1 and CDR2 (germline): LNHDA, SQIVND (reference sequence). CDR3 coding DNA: TGTGCCAGTTCTCCCGGGACAGGGGGCTTTCAAGAGACCCAGTACTTC. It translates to CASSPGTGGFQETQYF.

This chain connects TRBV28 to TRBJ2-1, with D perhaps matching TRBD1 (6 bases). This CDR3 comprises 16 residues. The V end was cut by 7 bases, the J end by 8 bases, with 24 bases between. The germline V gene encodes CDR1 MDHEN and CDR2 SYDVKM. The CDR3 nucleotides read TGTGCCAGCACCATATTGGGGGCCAGAGGGAGCGATGAGCAGTTCTTC. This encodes CASTILGARGSDEQFF.

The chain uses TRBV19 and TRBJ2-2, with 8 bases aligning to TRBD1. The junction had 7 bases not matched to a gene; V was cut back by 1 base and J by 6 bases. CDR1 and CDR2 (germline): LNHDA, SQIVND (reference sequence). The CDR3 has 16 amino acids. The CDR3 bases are TGTGCCAGTAGTATAGGGGCAGGGGGCGCCCCCGGGGAGCTGTTTTTT. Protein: CASSIGAGGAPGELFF.

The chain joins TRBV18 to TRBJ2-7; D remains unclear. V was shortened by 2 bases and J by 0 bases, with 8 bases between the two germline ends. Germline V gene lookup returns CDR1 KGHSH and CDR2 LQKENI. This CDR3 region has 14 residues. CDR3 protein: CASSPVPSSYEQYF. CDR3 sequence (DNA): TGTGCCAGCTCACCAGTCCCTTCCTCCTACGAGCAGTACTTC. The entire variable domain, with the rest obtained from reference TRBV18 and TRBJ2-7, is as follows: NAGVMQNPRHLVRRRGQEARLRCSPMKGHSHVYWYRQLPEEGLKFMVYLQKENIIDESGMPKERFSAEFPKEGPSILRIQQVVRGDSAAYFCASSPVPSSYEQYFGPGTRLTVT.

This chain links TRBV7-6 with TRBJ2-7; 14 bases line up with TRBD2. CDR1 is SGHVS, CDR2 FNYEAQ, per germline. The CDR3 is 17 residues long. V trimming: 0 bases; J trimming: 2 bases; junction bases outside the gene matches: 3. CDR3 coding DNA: TGTGCCAGCAGCTTAGCTGGGACTAGCGGGAGCCCCTACGAGCAGTACTTC. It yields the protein CASSLAGTSGSPYEQYF.

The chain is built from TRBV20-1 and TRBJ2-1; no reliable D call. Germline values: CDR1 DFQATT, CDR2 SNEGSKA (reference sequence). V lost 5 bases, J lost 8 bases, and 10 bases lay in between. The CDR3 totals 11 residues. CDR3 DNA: TGCAGTGCTCCCAGGTTCGATGAGCAGTTCTTC. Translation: CSAPRFDEQFF.

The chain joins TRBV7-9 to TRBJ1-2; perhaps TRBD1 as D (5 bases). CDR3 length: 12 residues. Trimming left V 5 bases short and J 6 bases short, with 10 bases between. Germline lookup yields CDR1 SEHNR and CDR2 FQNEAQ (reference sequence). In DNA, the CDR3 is TGTGCCAGCAGCCAGGGCCGAAATGGCTACACCTTC. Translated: CASSQGRNGYTF.

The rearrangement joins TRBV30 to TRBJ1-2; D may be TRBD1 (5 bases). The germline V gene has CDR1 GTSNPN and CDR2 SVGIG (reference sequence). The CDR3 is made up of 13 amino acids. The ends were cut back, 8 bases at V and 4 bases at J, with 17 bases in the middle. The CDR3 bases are TGTGCCGGCACCCGTCAGGGATTCTATGGCTACACCTTC. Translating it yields CAGTRQGFYGYTF.

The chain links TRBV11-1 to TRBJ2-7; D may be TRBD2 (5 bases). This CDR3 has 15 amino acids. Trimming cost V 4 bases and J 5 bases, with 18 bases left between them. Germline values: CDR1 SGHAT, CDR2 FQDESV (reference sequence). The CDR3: CASSYTGNAAHEQYF. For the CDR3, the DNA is TGTGCCAGCAGCTATACCGGGAACGCTGCCCACGAGCAGTACTTC.

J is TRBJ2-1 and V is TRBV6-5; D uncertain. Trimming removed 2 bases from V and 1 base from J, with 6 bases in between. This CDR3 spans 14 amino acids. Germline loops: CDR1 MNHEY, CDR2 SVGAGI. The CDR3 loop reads CASSYHSSYNEQFF. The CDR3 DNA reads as TGTGCCAGCAGTTACCACAGTTCCTACAATGAGCAGTTCTTC.

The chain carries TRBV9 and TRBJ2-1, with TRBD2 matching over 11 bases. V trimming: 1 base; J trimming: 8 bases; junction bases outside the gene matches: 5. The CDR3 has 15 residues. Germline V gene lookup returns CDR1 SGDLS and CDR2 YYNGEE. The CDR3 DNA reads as TGTGCCAGCAGCGTATTAGGTAGCGGGGGGGATGAGCAGTTCTTC. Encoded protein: CASSVLGSGGDEQFF.

DNA of the CDR3: TGTGCCAGCAGTGACAGGAACACCGGGGAGCTGTTTTTT. Its translation is CASSDRNTGELFF. The chain has TRBV25-1 and TRBJ2-2; D is undetermined. The germline CDR1 and CDR2 sequences are MGHDK and SYGVNS. This CDR3 comprises 13 residues. V was shortened by 3 bases and J by 1 base, with 3 bases between the two germline ends. Based on the CDR3 plus reference TRBV25-1 and TRBJ2-2, the full variable domain is EADIYQTPRYLVIGTGKKITLECSQTMGHDKMYWYQQDPGMELHLIHYSYGVNSTEKGDLSSESTVSRIRTEHFPLTLESARPSHTSQYLCASSDRNTGELFFGEGSRLTVL.

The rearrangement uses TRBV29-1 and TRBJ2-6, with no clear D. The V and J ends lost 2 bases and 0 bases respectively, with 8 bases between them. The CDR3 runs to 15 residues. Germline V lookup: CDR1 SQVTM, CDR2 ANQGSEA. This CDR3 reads CSVESPNSGANVLTF. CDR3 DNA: TGCAGCGTTGAAAGCCCTAACTCTGGGGCCAACGTCCTGACTTTC.

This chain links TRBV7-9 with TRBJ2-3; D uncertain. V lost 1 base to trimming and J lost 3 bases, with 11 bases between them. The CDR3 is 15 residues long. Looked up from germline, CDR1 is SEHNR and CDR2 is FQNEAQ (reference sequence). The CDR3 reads CASSLGYDSTDTQYF. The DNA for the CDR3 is TGTGCCAGCAGCTTAGGTTACGACTCAACAGATACGCAGTATTTT.

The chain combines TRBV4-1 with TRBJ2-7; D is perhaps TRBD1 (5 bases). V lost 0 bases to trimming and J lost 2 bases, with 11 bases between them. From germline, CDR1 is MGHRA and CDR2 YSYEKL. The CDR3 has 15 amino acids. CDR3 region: CASSQDQATAYEQYF. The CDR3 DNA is TGCGCCAGCAGCCAAGATCAGGCGACAGCCTACGAGCAGTACTTC.

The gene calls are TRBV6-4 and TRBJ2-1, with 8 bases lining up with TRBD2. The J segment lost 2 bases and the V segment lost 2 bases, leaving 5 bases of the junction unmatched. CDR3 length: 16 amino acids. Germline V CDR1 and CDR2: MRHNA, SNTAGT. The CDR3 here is CASSDQAGGPYNEQFF. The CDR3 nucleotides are TGTGCCAGCAGTGACCAGGCGGGGGGACCCTACAATGAGCAGTTCTTC.

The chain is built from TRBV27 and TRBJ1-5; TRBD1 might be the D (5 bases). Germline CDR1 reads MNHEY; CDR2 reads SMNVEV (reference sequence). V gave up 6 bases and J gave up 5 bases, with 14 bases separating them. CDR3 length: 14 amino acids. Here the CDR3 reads CASSPARADQPQHF. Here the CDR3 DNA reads TGTGCCAGCAGCCCCGCCAGGGCGGATCAGCCCCAGCATTTT.

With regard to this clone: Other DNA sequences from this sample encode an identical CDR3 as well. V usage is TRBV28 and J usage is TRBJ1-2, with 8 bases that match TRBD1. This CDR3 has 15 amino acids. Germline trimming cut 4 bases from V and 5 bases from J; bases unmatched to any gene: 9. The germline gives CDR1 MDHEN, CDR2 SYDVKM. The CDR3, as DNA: TGTGCCAGCAGTTCCGTGCCCCGGACAGGGTATGGCTACACCTTC. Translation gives CASSSVPRTGYGYTF.

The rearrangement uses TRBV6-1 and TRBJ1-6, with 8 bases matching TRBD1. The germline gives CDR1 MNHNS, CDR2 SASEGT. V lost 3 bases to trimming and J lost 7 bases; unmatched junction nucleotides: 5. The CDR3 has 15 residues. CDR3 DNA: TGTGCCAGCAGTGATCAGGGGGCGCAGAATTCACCCCTCCACTTT. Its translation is CASSDQGAQNSPLHF.

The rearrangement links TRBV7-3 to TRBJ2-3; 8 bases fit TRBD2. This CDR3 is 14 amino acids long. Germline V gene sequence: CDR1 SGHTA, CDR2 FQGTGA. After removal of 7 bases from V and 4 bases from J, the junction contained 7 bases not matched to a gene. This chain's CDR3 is CASTPSGSPDTQYF. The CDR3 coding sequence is TGTGCCAGCACCCCCAGCGGGAGCCCAGATACGCAGTATTTT.